The next 7 T cell receptor beta chains were all read from a single sample in a study of blood T cell repertoires in COVID-19. The data were produced by immunoSEQ multiplex PCR, yet TCRdb's version contains in-frame clones alone and is incomplete. This sample has about 100,000 clones; more than 65% occur once, and the top ten carry around 10%. The specimen sequenced was peripheral blood. Receptors were obtained from a woman in her sixties or seventies with acute or convalescent COVID-19.

The chain uses TRBV30 and TRBJ1-1; D is possibly TRBD1 (5 bases). The CDR3 covers 15 residues. The V and J ends lost 2 bases and 1 base respectively, with 14 bases between them. Germline V gene data show CDR1 as GTSNPN and CDR2 as SVGIG (reference sequence). CDR3 loop: CAWSPRVRGNTEAFF. Written as DNA, the CDR3 is TGTGCCTGGAGTCCCAGGGTTCGCGGGAACACTGAAGCTTTCTTT.

The genes are TRBV3-1 (or the pseudogene TRBV3-2) and TRBJ1-2, with 7 bases fitting TRBD1. Germline values: CDR1 LGHDT, CDR2 YNNKEL (reference sequence). V shed 6 bases, J shed 4 bases, and the junction held 5 bases outside the gene matches. This CDR3 has 13 residues. This CDR3 is CASSRQGGYGYTF. The DNA of the CDR3 is TGTGCCAGCAGTCGACAGGGCGGCTATGGCTACACCTTC.

The gene calls are TRBV24-1 and TRBJ2-3, with 8 bases lining up with TRBD2. In germline, CDR1 is KGHDR, CDR2 SFDVKD. With 3 bases clipped from V and 4 bases from J, the junction kept 11 bases outside the gene matches. This CDR3 comprises 17 residues. The CDR3 region has the DNA TGTGCCACCAGTGATCGGATCCGGGGGGGACCCCCAGATACGCAGTATTTT. Translation: CATSDRIRGGPPDTQYF.

The chain has TRBV6-5 and TRBJ2-4; TRBD1 is a possible D gene (6 bases). In germline, CDR1 is MNHEY, CDR2 SVGAGI. V was trimmed by 11 bases and J by 8 bases, leaving 13 bases between them. This CDR3 spans 11 amino acids. CDR3 bases: TGTGCCTCCCGGTCAGGGGACATTCAGTACTTC. It specifies CASRSGDIQYF.

This clone was recorded once. The gene calls are TRBV6-1 and TRBJ2-6, with D possibly matching TRBD1 (6 bases). The CDR3 runs 16 residues. Germline V gene lookup returns CDR1 MNHNS and CDR2 SASEGT. The V gene lost 2 bases and the J gene lost 2 bases, with 10 bases spanning the gap. The chain's CDR3 is CASSEMAGAGANVLTF. The CDR3 DNA reads TGTGCCAGCAGTGAAATGGCAGGGGCTGGGGCCAACGTCCTGACTTTC.

The chain couples TRBV19 to TRBJ2-7; 8 nucleotides align to TRBD2. Trimming cost V 5 bases and J 3 bases; bases outside gene matches: 12. This CDR3 is built from 16 residues. Germline V gene data show CDR1 as LNHDA and CDR2 as SQIVND (reference sequence). The DNA for the CDR3 is TGTGCCAGTAGTGCAGAACTAGCGGTTGGAAGCTACGAGCAGTACTTC. Protein sequence: CASSAELAVGSYEQYF.

The V gene is TRBV19, the J gene TRBJ1-6; 9 nucleotides align to TRBD1. Trimming at V came to 1 base and at J to 7 bases, leaving 2 bases not matched to a gene. Germline assignment: CDR1 LNHDA and CDR2 SQIVND (reference sequence). This CDR3 contains 15 residues. CDR3 coding DNA: TGTGCCAGTAGTATAGGGGGGACAGGGAATTCACCCCTCCACTTT. It is translated as CASSIGGTGNSPLHF.